These 14 T cell receptor beta chains were all obtained from the same sample, sequenced in a study of CD8 T cells in ankylosing spondylitis. TCRdb re-called the 5' RACE reads through MiXCR, storing one row per CDR3 protein. Of a few hundred thousand distinct CDR3 sequences in the sample, approximately 17% are singletons; the top ten hold just over 1%. Findings and limits, study-wide: A TCR beta motif of fewer than ten highly homologous variants seemed to mark ankylosing spondylitis blood.

Their recognized antigens are unknown. Sequences were obtained from blood, either unsorted or a sorted T cell fraction (not recorded which). All receptors come from a male donor with ankylosing spondylitis.

This clonotype was counted only a few times. The rearrangement uses TRBV20-1 and TRBJ2-3; the match to TRBD2 covers 7 bases. The CDR3 extends over 14 amino acids. Germline CDR1 and CDR2: DFQATT and SNEGSKA (reference sequence). After removal of 6 bases from V and 1 base from J, the junction contained 7 bases not matched to a gene. CDR3 sequence (DNA): TGCAGTGCCAGACGGGCGGGAGGCACAGATACGCAGTATTTT. Amino acid sequence: CSARRAGGTDTQYF.

The chain links TRBV5-1 to TRBJ2-3; 7 nucleotides line up with TRBD2. Germline V gene lookup returns CDR1 SGHRS and CDR2 YFSETQ. Trimming took 4 bases from V and 5 from J; bases not matched to a gene: 10. This CDR3 is built from 15 residues. The CDR3 region has the DNA TGCGCCAGCAGCGGGGGGGAGCTGAGGGGAGATACGCAGTATTTT. Translation gives CASSGGELRGDTQYF.

This chain links TRBV15 with TRBJ2-2, with D unclear. CDR3 length: 15 residues. The ends were cut back, 0 bases at V and 1 base at J, with 6 bases in the middle. The germline CDR1 and CDR2 sequences are LNHNV and YYDKDF (reference sequence). As DNA, the CDR3 is TGTGCCACCAGCAGAGATCGCGGGAACACCGGGGAGCTGTTTTTT. This sequence encodes CATSRDRGNTGELFF.

The table lists this clonotype with many counts. The chain employs TRBV12-3 or TRBV12-4 and TRBJ2-1; 9 bases are a match to TRBD1. Germline trimming cut 6 bases from V and 4 bases from J; bases unmatched to any gene: 10. This CDR3 spans 16 amino acids. The CDR3 nucleotides are TGTGCCAGCAGGGCCTCCGGGGACAGGGTTTACAATGAGCAGTTCTTC. Protein product: CASRASGDRVYNEQFF.

The chain uses TRBV30 and TRBJ2-1; D perhaps matches TRBD2 (6 bases). This CDR3 spans 11 amino acids. In germline, CDR1 is GTSNPN, CDR2 SVGIG (reference sequence). V was clipped by 5 bases and J by 7 bases, with 9 bases between them. CDR3 nucleotides: TGTGCCTGGGGGGGGTCAAATGAGCAGTTCTTC. Protein product: CAWGGSNEQFF.

This clonotype turned up a few times. The chain recombines TRBV6-1 with TRBJ1-5; possibly TRBD1 for D (6 bases). The V end lost 4 bases, the J end lost 4 bases, and 17 bases lay between the germline ends. The CDR3 covers 16 residues. The germline V gene encodes CDR1 MNHNS and CDR2 SASEGT. The CDR3 region is CASSGRDKAFNQPQHF. As DNA, the CDR3 is TGTGCCAGCAGTGGTCGGGACAAGGCCTTTAATCAGCCCCAGCATTTT.

V usage is TRBV21-1 and J usage is TRBJ2-4; the tabulated D call, TRBD2, remains unverified against the DNA. TRBV21-1 corresponds to a pseudogene. The CDR3 has 15 amino acids. CDR3 sequence (DNA): TGTGCCAGCAAAATTGGAGGACTAGCCAAAAACATTCAGTACTTC. Its translation: CASKIGGLAKNIQYF.

This rearrangement joins TRBV5-1 to TRBJ2-5; possible D gene TRBD2, 6 bases. Between the trimmed V and J ends, which lost 0 bases and 2 bases, there was a span of 14 bases. Per germline, CDR1 SGHRS and CDR2 YFSETQ. The CDR3 contains 16 residues. This chain's CDR3 is CASSLVGGRRQETQYF. CDR3 sequence (DNA): TGCGCCAGCAGCTTGGTAGGTGGGAGGAGGCAAGAGACCCAGTACTTC.

The chain couples TRBV7-2 to TRBJ1-1; possibly TRBD1 for D (6 bases). CDR3 length: 14 residues. CDR1 is SGHTA, CDR2 FQGNSA, per germline. V was clipped by 1 base and J by 3 bases, with 9 bases between them. In nucleotides, the CDR3 is TGTGCCAGCAGCTTAGGCCCAGGGGACACTGAAGCTTTCTTT. This codes for CASSLGPGDTEAFF.

V is TRBV6-2 or TRBV6-3 and J is TRBJ1-3; D uncertain. This CDR3 region has 14 residues. V shed 7 bases and J shed 4 bases, with 14 bases lying between them. CDR1 and CDR2 from the germline V gene are MNHEY and SVGEGT. The CDR3 here is CASIPTGRGNTIYF. DNA of the CDR3: TGTGCCAGCATCCCGACCGGGAGGGGAAACACCATATATTTT.

The V and J genes are TRBV7-9 and TRBJ1-6; TRBD1 aligns across 9 bases. The germline CDR1 and CDR2 sequences are SEHNR and FQNEAQ (reference sequence). Trimming cost V 2 bases and J 9 bases; bases outside gene matches: 8. The length of the CDR3 is 16 residues. The CDR3: CASSLMGTGTGSPLHF. Here the CDR3 DNA reads TGTGCCAGCAGCTTAATGGGGACAGGGACCGGTTCACCCCTCCACTTT.

This clonotype was counted only a few times. The rearrangement uses TRBV24-1 and TRBJ2-7, with 9 positions matching TRBD1. Germline CDR1 is KGHDR and CDR2 is SFDVKD. V gave up 3 bases and J gave up 2 bases; unmatched junction bases: 4. This CDR3 spans 15 amino acids. CDR3 DNA: TGTGCCACCAGTGATCCGCGACAGGGGGCCTACGAGCAGTACTTC. As protein: CATSDPRQGAYEQYF.

This clonotype was observed a few times. The rearrangement joins TRBV12-3 or TRBV12-4 to TRBJ1-1; tentatively, D is TRBD1 (5 bases). The CDR3 has 13 residues. The V gene lost 7 bases and the J gene lost 1 base, with 10 bases spanning the gap. The CDR3 region is CASTPDKNTEAFF. CDR3 coding DNA: TGTGCCAGCACCCCGGACAAGAACACTGAAGCTTTCTTT.

The V call is TRBV20-1, the J call TRBJ2-5; D remains unclear. The ends were cut back, 0 bases at V and 5 bases at J, with 13 bases in the middle. Germline V gives CDR1 DFQATT, CDR2 SNEGSKA (reference sequence). This CDR3 is 14 amino acids long. Here the CDR3 DNA reads TGCAGTGCTAGAGAGGGCCAAGAGCAGGAGACCCAGTACTTC. It is translated as CSAREGQEQETQYF.